The rows below give T cell receptor beta chains drawn from one sample of a study of response to subunit inactivated influenza vaccine. TCRdb called the RT-PCR reads again in MiXCR, with one record for every CDR3 protein. Among about 780,000 distinct CDR3 sequences, about a fifth were seen once, and the ten largest hold 11%. The starting material was PBMCs from blood, obtained less than 6 days after vaccination. Receptors were obtained from a man aged 50 or older who received an inactivated influenza vaccine. Both conserved end residues are trimmed from each CDR3. Clone sizes are given selectively: once, few, many, or a class where the clone is expanded.

CDR3: ASSETGTGGYEQF; size: NA; V: TRBV7-2; J: TRBJ2-1
CDR3: ASSLLGDKRNSPLH; size: NA; V: TRBV7-9; J: TRBJ1-6
CDR3: SARSQGRGAADTQY; size: NA; V: TRBV20-1; J: TRBJ2-3
CDR3: ASYSGTGINYGYT; size: NA; V: TRBV6-1; J: TRBJ1-2
CDR3: ASSYSRDRAGVLTEAF; size: few; V: TRBV6-5; J: TRBJ1-1
CDR3: ASSLMGGARTEAF; size: few; V: TRBV12-3/TRBV12-4; J: TRBJ1-1
CDR3: ASSQGAGVRTYNEQF; size: few; V: TRBV4-1; J: TRBJ2-1
CDR3: ASSYAPGQGASWKGYT; size: NA; V: TRBV6-5; J: TRBJ1-2
CDR3: ASSSSGRADTYNEQF; size: few; V: TRBV12-3/TRBV12-4; J: TRBJ2-1
CDR3: ASSPGTLYYEQY; size: few; V: TRBV6-1; J: TRBJ2-7
CDR3: ATSDLGGGTDTQY; size: NA; V: TRBV24-1; J: TRBJ2-3
CDR3: SARDPEGQTNYGYT; size: few; V: TRBV20-1; J: TRBJ1-2
CDR3: ASSHASNYGYT; size: few; V: TRBV12-3/TRBV12-4; J: TRBJ1-2
CDR3: SARGASSYEQY; size: NA; V: TRBV20-1; J: TRBJ2-7
CDR3: ASSSGQGANSPLH; size: many; V: TRBV6-1; J: TRBJ1-6
CDR3: ASSEVEDAGTSNQPQH; size: NA; V: TRBV6-1; J: TRBJ1-5
CDR3: ASSQDFHRGYEQY; size: NA; V: TRBV4-2; J: TRBJ2-7
CDR3: ARIDGELF; size: NA; V: TRBV14; J: TRBJ2-2
CDR3: ASSVVGSQGTQY; size: few; V: TRBV9; J: TRBJ2-5
CDR3: ASSQDLAVYNEQF; size: few; V: TRBV4-2; J: TRBJ2-1
CDR3: SASPPSGSTDTQY; size: NA; V: TRBV20-1; J: TRBJ2-3
CDR3: SAIYRDAGPLH; size: NA; V: TRBV20-1; J: TRBJ1-6
CDR3: ASSQSPKVPQH; size: NA; V: TRBV3-1; J: TRBJ1-5
CDR3: ASRADRPNNYGYT; size: NA; V: TRBV6-2/TRBV6-3; J: TRBJ1-2
CDR3: SARRDGSYEQY; size: few; V: TRBV20-1; J: TRBJ2-7
CDR3: ASSLGPGTERTDTQY; size: few; V: TRBV5-1; J: TRBJ2-3
CDR3: ASRIEWSTSGNTIY; size: NA; V: TRBV5-5; J: TRBJ1-3
CDR3: ASTLAPGQGNTEAF; size: NA; V: TRBV28; J: TRBJ1-1
CDR3: ASSLFLGNEKLF; size: NA; V: TRBV5-1; J: TRBJ1-4
CDR3: ASSLKSSYEQY; size: NA; V: TRBV27; J: TRBJ2-7
CDR3: ASSPRGGGAAANTGELF; size: NA; V: TRBV7-6; J: TRBJ2-2
CDR3: SVWVGTGGSGSTEAF; size: NA; V: TRBV29-1; J: TRBJ1-1
CDR3: ASSPNSGPYEQY; size: NA; V: TRBV18; J: TRBJ2-7
CDR3: ASSLSISGSYGYT; size: few; V: TRBV27; J: TRBJ1-2
CDR3: SVEGTTDTQY; size: many; V: TRBV29-1; J: TRBJ2-3
CDR3: ASSGDRDWGTDTQY; size: few; V: TRBV2; J: TRBJ2-3
CDR3: ASSKGQNSNQPQH; size: NA; V: TRBV6-1; J: TRBJ1-5
CDR3: ASSFGPSGYNEQF; size: NA; V: TRBV7-9; J: TRBJ2-1
CDR3: ASSGHPQTDTQY; size: few; V: TRBV5-1; J: TRBJ2-3
CDR3: ASSPPWTLLSTDTQY; size: NA; V: TRBV12-3/TRBV12-4; J: TRBJ2-3
CDR3: SAREPLIDTQY; size: many; V: TRBV20-1; J: TRBJ2-3
CDR3: ASSSQSPRGGRQPQH; size: few; V: TRBV6-2/TRBV6-3; J: TRBJ1-5
CDR3: ASSYSMFGVTDTQY; size: few; V: TRBV6-2/TRBV6-3; J: TRBJ2-3
CDR3: ASSTDRGFSMNTEAF; size: many; V: TRBV5-8; J: TRBJ1-1
CDR3: ATSRGPEETQY; size: NA; V: TRBV15; J: TRBJ2-5
CDR3: SARVDRTYGYT; size: few; V: TRBV20-1; J: TRBJ1-2
CDR3: ASSFSPTGEQY; size: NA; V: TRBV5-5; J: TRBJ2-7
CDR3: ASSKARGYNTEAF; size: few; V: TRBV21-1; J: TRBJ1-1
CDR3: ASSERQGVGDEQF; size: NA; V: TRBV9; J: TRBJ2-1
CDR3: ASSLGHRESQY; size: NA; V: TRBV7-2; J: TRBJ2-3